This T cell receptor beta chain was sequenced during a study of blood T cells in healthy people across ages. Study-wide results and caveats: Long-lived donors had more naive CD4+ cells and higher diversity than aged donors. Observed TCR beta diversity per million T cells went down as age went up. This fall followed a roughly linear course with age. Diversity estimates from one million T cells were considered underestimates.

Caucasian individuals from Russia who were healthy and aged about 6 to 95 acted as donors. The authors ran a second PCR of about 6 to 11 cycles using a sample-barcoded 5' primer and a J-beta primer mix. Each CDR3 protein is one row after TCRdb ran MiXCR on the 5' RACE reads. The sample has around 1,000,000 distinct CDR3 sequences; under 40% are singletons. As for this clonotype: Antigen: not known.

This TCR came from a man in his late teens or twenties in good health. Material: blood.

For the CDR3, the DNA is TGTGCCAGCAGCCTCCGGGACAGGTTAACTCCCCTCCACTTT. Protein: CASSLRDRLTPLHF. This sequence joins TRBV27 and TRBJ1-6; TRBD1 aligns across 8 bases. The length of the CDR3 is 14 residues. J gave up 13 bases and V 6 bases, and 11 bases lay outside the gene matches. Germline V gene data show CDR1 as MNHEY and CDR2 as SMNVEV (reference sequence).